The rows below give T cell receptor beta chains drawn from one sample of a study of T cells in Graves' hyperthyroidism and ophthalmopathy. TCRdb re-called the multiplex PCR reads through MiXCR, storing one row per CDR3 protein. The table lists over 700,000 distinct CDR3 sequences, 30% to 40% of them singletons. Source material: blood. Source of these receptors: a woman in her 40s with Graves' hyperthyroidism. The CDR3 runs from the conserved cysteine through the conserved F or W. The D gene is left open where the match is weak. The size field is filled for only some rows; it gives once, few, many or a size class.

.,TRBV19,few,TRBJ1-2,CASTSAYRTGGYTF,.
.,TRBV5-4,few,TRBJ1-4,CASSQESAEKLFF,TGCGCCAGCAGCCAAGAGTCCGCTGAAAAACTGTTTTTT
TRBD1,TRBV10-3,once,TRBJ1-5,CAISSQGSSNQPQHF,TGTGCCATCAGTTCACAGGGGTCGAGCAATCAGCCCCAGCATTTT
TRBD1,TRBV7-2,few,TRBJ2-7,CASSFGTGHSYEQYF,TGTGCCAGCTCGTTCGGGACAGGGCACTCCTACGAGCAGTACTTC
.,TRBV9,.,TRBJ1-1,CASSGGGTYTEAFF,TGTGCCAGCAGCGGGGGGGGGACTTACACTGAAGCTTTCTTT
.,TRBV5-1,few,TRBJ1-1,CASSRDSYNTEAFF,TGCGCCAGCAGCAGGGACTCCTACAACACTGAAGCTTTCTTT
.,TRBV7-8,.,TRBJ1-2,CASSTYYGYTF,TGTGCCAGCAGCACCTACTATGGCTACACCTTC
TRBD1,TRBV12-3/TRBV12-4,few,TRBJ1-5,CASSYRGPVRPQHF,TGTGCCAGCAGTTACAGGGGCCCGGTCCGGCCCCAGCATTTT
.,TRBV9,.,TRBJ2-5,CASSQVASSAQYF,TGTGCCAGCAGCCAAGTTGCTTCGAGCGCCCAGTACTTC
TRBD1,TRBV6-5,.,TRBJ1-1,CASTPRTGGGHTEAFF,TGTGCCAGCACTCCAAGGACAGGGGGCGGTCACACTGAAGCTTTCTTT
TRBD1,TRBV24-1,many,TRBJ2-2,CATSDGGQGAFGELFF,TGTGCCACCAGTGATGGGGGACAGGGGGCATTCGGGGAGCTGTTTTTT
.,TRBV5-4,few,TRBJ2-7,CASSLDQLGPGGEQYF,TGTGCCAGCAGCTTGGATCAGTTGGGCCCTGGGGGGGAGCAGTACTTC
.,TRBV27,.,TRBJ1-2,CASSYIPGGVYGYTF,TGTGCCAGCAGTTATATCCCCGGCGGCGTCTATGGCTACACCTTC
.,TRBV20-1,many,TRBJ2-7,CSARGGYEQYF,TGCAGTGCTAGGGGGGGATACGAGCAGTACTTC
.,TRBV20-1,.,TRBJ1-5,CSARDQGQSLVQPQHF,TGCAGTGCTAGAGATCAGGGGCAGTCCCTCGTGCAGCCCCAGCATTTT
TRBD1,TRBV7-9,many,TRBJ1-4,CASSPSDYRDRLEEKLFF,TGTGCCAGCAGCCCCTCGGATTACCGGGACAGGCTAGAGGAAAAACTGTTTTTT
.,TRBV18,few,TRBJ2-5,CASSPRNRGETQYF,TGTGCCAGCTCACCACGGAACCGGGGGGAGACCCAGTACTTC
.,TRBV2,.,TRBJ1-2,CAGSVESVAGNYGYTF,TGTGCCGGCAGTGTTGAATCTGTGGCGGGCAACTATGGCTACACCTTC
.,TRBV10-3,many,TRBJ1-3,CAISDDTLSGNTIYF,TGTGCCATCAGTGACGACACACTCTCTGGAAACACCATATATTTT
.,TRBV18,.,TRBJ2-7,CASSRVSGLTYEQYF,TGTGCCAGCTCACGGGTCTCAGGGCTTACCTACGAGCAGTACTTC
TRBD2,TRBV20-1,.,TRBJ2-5,CSAGRPPQREDYQETQYF,TGCAGTGCTGGGCGGCCCCCACAGCGGGAGGATTACCAAGAGACCCAGTACTTC
.,TRBV7-9,.,TRBJ2-3,CASSQDSGAVTDTQYF,TGTGCCAGCAGCCAAGATTCGGGAGCTGTCACAGATACGCAGTATTTT
TRBD1,TRBV6-6,.,TRBJ2-7,CASSLFGDSEQYF,TGTGCCAGCAGTTTATTTGGGGACAGCGAGCAGTACTTC
.,TRBV7-2,few,TRBJ2-7,CASSLHPPSGGTYEQYF,TGTGCCAGCAGCCTCCACCCCCCCTCTGGCGGTACCTACGAGCAGTACTTC
.,TRBV9,medium-sized,TRBJ2-2,CASSVGGFQANTGELFF,TGTGCCAGCAGCGTAGGAGGGTTCCAGGCGAACACCGGGGAGCTGTTTTTT
.,TRBV12-3/TRBV12-4,few,TRBJ1-1,CASSEVGLRNTEAFF,TGTGCCAGCAGTGAAGTAGGACTCAGAAACACTGAAGCTTTCTTT
TRBD2,TRBV7-9,few,TRBJ2-2,CASSPPGTSGTAVFF,TGTGCCAGCAGCCCTCCGGGGACTAGCGGGACCGCGGTGTTTTTT
TRBD2,TRBV10-3,.,TRBJ2-3,CAISGYYGGVATDTQYF,TGTGCCATCAGTGGGTACTACGGGGGGGTTGCCACAGATACGCAGTATTTT
.,TRBV4-1,few,TRBJ1-1,CASSQESGYTEAFF,TGCGCCAGCAGCCAAGAATCAGGGTACACTGAAGCTTTCTTT
TRBD2,TRBV7-2,.,TRBJ2-2,CAWNSGSGTGELFF,TGTGCCTGGAATAGCGGGAGTGGTACCGGGGAGCTGTTTTTT
TRBD1,TRBV10-3,many,TRBJ1-2,CAISGPGQVYGYTF,TGTGCCATCAGTGGACCGGGACAGGTCTATGGCTACACCTTC
.,TRBV7-2,few,TRBJ1-1,CASSFSSPEAFF,TGTGCCAGCAGCTTTTCGAGCCCTGAAGCTTTCTTT
.,TRBV3-1,once,TRBJ2-7,CASSQVPLEQYF,TGTGCCAGCAGCCAAGTACCCCTCGAGCAGTACTTC
.,TRBV4-2,few,TRBJ1-2,CASSQDNIAVYGYTF,TGTGCCAGCAGCCAAGATAATATCGCCGTATATGGCTACACCTTC
TRBD1,TRBV29-1,many,TRBJ1-5,CSVLGQDYNQPQHF,TGCAGCGTTCTGGGACAGGACTACAATCAGCCCCAGCATTTT
.,TRBV5-1,.,TRBJ1-2,CASSLVQSGGEGYTF,TGCGCCAGCAGCTTGGTCCAAAGTGGAGGTGAGGGCTACACCTTC
TRBD1,TRBV7-2,many,TRBJ1-2,CASSLSTGNYGYTF,TGTGCCAGCAGCTTATCGACAGGGAACTATGGCTACACCTTC
.,TRBV6-2/TRBV6-3,.,TRBJ2-6,CASSYYGANVLTF,TGTGCCAGCAGTTACTATGGGGCCAACGTCCTGACTTTC
TRBD1,TRBV27,few,TRBJ1-5,CASSLSGRGLYQPQHF,TGTGCCAGCAGTTTATCGGGCAGGGGGCTTTATCAGCCCCAGCATTTT
.,TRBV5-6,.,TRBJ2-5,CASSFLAGQGFETQYF,TGTGCCAGCAGCTTTCTAGCGGGACAGGGGTTTGAGACCCAGTACTTC
.,TRBV10-3,.,TRBJ1-3,CAGSPAGGSGNTIYF,TGTGCCGGCAGTCCGGCCGGCGGTTCTGGAAACACCATATATTTT
.,TRBV20-1,many,TRBJ2-5,CSAPAGAGETQYF,TGCAGTGCCCCCGCGGGGGCCGGGGAGACCCAGTACTTC
.,TRBV2,few,TRBJ1-2,CASSQVTGQLLNYGYTF,TGTGCCAGCAGCCAAGTTACCGGACAGCTCCTGAACTATGGCTACACCTTC
.,TRBV19,many,TRBJ2-7,CASSIATGTSYEQYF,TGTGCCAGTAGTATAGCTACAGGGACATCCTACGAGCAGTACTTC
.,TRBV5-1,.,TRBJ2-7,CASSLYYPRPHEQYF,TGCGCCAGCAGCTTGTATTATCCCCGGCCCCACGAGCAGTACTTC
.,TRBV7-2,few,TRBJ1-4,CASSFFAAREKLFF,TGTGCCAGCAGCTTTTTCGCGGCTCGGGAAAAACTGTTTTTT
.,TRBV5-1,few,TRBJ1-4,CASSFQGTATNEKLFF,TGCGCCAGCAGCTTCCAGGGGACTGCAACTAATGAAAAACTGTTTTTT
.,TRBV6-1,few,TRBJ2-2,CASKGVRAGELFF,TGTGCCAGCAAGGGGGTTAGAGCCGGGGAGCTGTTTTTT
TRBD1,TRBV18,few,TRBJ2-7,CASSLTGQGDEQYF,TGTGCCAGCTCACTTACAGGACAGGGCGATGAGCAGTACTTC
TRBD1,TRBV10-3,many,TRBJ2-7,CAVGTAYEQYF,TGTGCCGTCGGGACAGCCTACGAGCAGTACTTC
.,TRBV12-3/TRBV12-4,.,TRBJ1-6,CASSPMTSYNSPLHF,TGTGCCAGCAGTCCCATGACATCTTATAATTCACCCCTCCACTTT
.,TRBV13,few,TRBJ1-1,CASSPPGTVNTEAFF,TGTGCCAGCAGCCCCCCCGGGACGGTGAACACTGAAGCTTTCTTT